This T cell receptor beta chain was found in a study of shared clonotypes between healthy human individuals. Using immunoSEQ multiplex PCR, the repertoire was profiled, and TCRdb retains in-frame clones only, with some absent. The sample has a few million clones, around 90% seen once. The V end was cut by 4 bases, the J end by 6 bases, with 13 bases between. This CDR3 region has 13 residues. Germline loops: CDR1 SGHNT, CDR2 YYREEE (reference sequence). The sequenced sample consisted of naive CD4+ T cells from PBMCs. Indicated subset: CD45RA+ positively selected. The TCR originated in a man between 18 and 29 years old in good health. Some clones in this sample may be carry-over from other donors' samples. The rearrangement joins TRBV5-4 to TRBJ1-1; D gene unclear. In DNA form, the CDR3 reads TGTGCCAGCAGCCCCGACATTGGCGCTGAAGCTTTCTTT. As protein: CASSPDIGAEAFF.